Below are 17 T cell receptor beta chains sequenced from a single sample in a study of cytomegalovirus exposure and HLA in healthy donors. A multiplex PCR was run with 60 Vbeta primers and 13 Jbeta primers. Assay: immunoSEQ multiplex PCR; the TCRdb copy retains only in-frame clones and omits some. The sample lists approximately 75,000 clones; around 74% were seen once. The specimen was PBMCs. The receptors shown here come from a woman in her sixties or seventies in good health and CMV-seropositive.

The chain couples TRBV18 to TRBJ1-1, with 7 bases lining up with TRBD1. After removal of 6 bases from V and 5 bases from J, the junction contained 6 bases not matched to a gene. The length of the CDR3 is 13 residues. From germline, CDR1 is KGHSH and CDR2 LQKENI. In DNA form, the CDR3 reads TGTGCCAGCTCCCCAGACAGGGTGACTGAAGCTTTCTTT. This encodes CASSPDRVTEAFF.

The V call is TRBV7-9, the J call TRBJ2-3; D possibly corresponds to TRBD1 (5 bases). V gave up 6 bases and J gave up 0 bases, with 13 bases separating them. This CDR3 region has 15 residues. The germline V gene encodes CDR1 SEHNR and CDR2 FQNEAQ (reference sequence). The CDR3 DNA is TGTGCCAGCAGTATATGGACAACTAGCACAGATACGCAGTATTTT. This sequence encodes CASSIWTTSTDTQYF.

This chain joins TRBV29-1 and TRBJ2-6; perhaps TRBD1 as D (5 bases). This CDR3 spans 15 amino acids. Germline V gene data show CDR1 as SQVTM and CDR2 as ANQGSEA. The germline V and J ends were trimmed by 5 bases and 0 bases, with 11 bases remaining between them. CDR3 region: CSVLLDSSGANVLTF. The CDR3 coding sequence is TGCAGCGTTCTCCTAGACAGCTCTGGGGCCAACGTCCTGACTTTC.

The sample holds a few counts of this clone. This likely comes from a read error, as the CDR3 has no conserved phenylalanine or tryptophan at its end. V gene TRBV10-1 combines with J gene TRBJ1-5; 7 bases are a match to TRBD1. The CDR3 length is 13 residues. The germline gives CDR1 WNHNN, CDR2 SYGVQD (reference sequence). With V trimmed by 5 bases and J by 9 bases, 7 bases remained unmatched. CDR3 residues: CASSRDRSAPQHV. CDR3 nucleotides: TGCGCCAGCAGTCGGGACAGATCTGCGCCCCAGCATGTT.

This clone was found a few times. The V call is TRBV6-1, the J call TRBJ1-1; D might be TRBD1 (6 bases). Germline V gene lookup returns CDR1 MNHNS and CDR2 SASEGT. There are 13 residues in the CDR3. V was cut by 6 bases and J by 1 base, with 9 bases left in between. The CDR3 protein is CASRPQGNTEAFF. CDR3 in DNA: TGTGCCAGCAGGCCACAGGGGAACACTGAAGCTTTCTTT.

V usage is TRBV6-6 and J usage is TRBJ1-3, with D perhaps TRBD1 (5 bases). Germline lookup yields CDR1 MNHNY and CDR2 SVGAGI (reference sequence). This CDR3 has 16 residues. The V and J ends lost 8 bases and 3 bases respectively, with 20 bases between them. This CDR3 is CASLLDGQGLGNTIYF. As DNA, the CDR3 is TGTGCCAGCCTCCTTGATGGACAAGGCCTTGGAAACACCATATATTTT.

In DNA, the CDR3 is TGCGCCAGCAGGCCTGACAGACCTAATTCACCCCTCCACTTT. Amino acid sequence: CASRPDRPNSPLHF. The V call is TRBV5-1, the J call TRBJ1-6, with a tentative D call TRBD1 (5 bases). Per germline, CDR1 SGHRS and CDR2 YFSETQ. The CDR3 runs 14 residues. Trimming took off 5 bases at V and 6 bases at J, with 12 bases between the two ends.

The chain combines TRBV4-1 with TRBJ2-3; D is possibly TRBD2 (6 bases). From germline, CDR1 is MGHRA and CDR2 YSYEKL. V was pared by 4 bases and J by 3 bases, with 17 bases between. The length of the CDR3 is 16 residues. CDR3 region: CASSPRPGEKTDTQYF. For the CDR3, the DNA is TGCGCCAGCAGCCCCCGACCGGGGGAAAAGACAGATACGCAGTATTTT.

The chain links TRBV6-6 to TRBJ1-2; 8 positions match TRBD1. Germline values: CDR1 MNHNY, CDR2 SVGAGI (reference sequence). The CDR3 has 12 residues. Germline trimming cut 5 bases from V and 7 bases from J; bases unmatched to any gene: 3. The CDR3 spells CASSRQGTGYTF. DNA for the CDR3: TGTGCCAGCAGTCGACAGGGGACTGGCTACACCTTC.

This sequence joins TRBV4-2 and TRBJ1-5; 7 nucleotides line up with TRBD1. The CDR3 runs to 16 residues. The junction had 6 bases not matched to a gene; V was cut back by 3 bases and J by 1 base. CDR1 is LGHNA, CDR2 YNFKEQ, per germline. The CDR3 coding sequence is TGTGCCAGCAGCCAGAATACAGGGGACAGCAATCAGCCCCAGCATTTT. It yields the protein CASSQNTGDSNQPQHF.

The chain has TRBV9 and TRBJ2-7; 7 bases agree with TRBD2. The germline V gene encodes CDR1 SGDLS and CDR2 YYNGEE. The V and J ends lost 4 bases and 4 bases, in that order; junction bases with no gene match: 14. This CDR3 is built from 16 residues. In DNA, the CDR3 is TGTGCCAGCAGCCCCCAAGGGAGCGGGACGACGTACGAGCAGTACTTC. As protein: CASSPQGSGTTYEQYF.

This chain links TRBV21-1 with TRBJ2-1; the DNA was not used to check the table's D call, TRBD2. TRBV21-1 is reported as a pseudogene. CDR3 length: 15 residues. The CDR3 DNA follows: TGTGCCAGCAGCACAATAGCGGACCCCTACAATGAGCAGTTCTTC. This sequence encodes CASSTIADPYNEQFF.

The chain recombines TRBV4-1 with TRBJ1-2; unclear D gene. The CDR3 length is 15 residues. The germline V gene encodes CDR1 MGHRA and CDR2 YSYEKL. Trimming took off 2 bases at V and 5 bases at J, with 15 bases between the two ends. This CDR3 reads CASSQPRASRYGYTF. In DNA form, the CDR3 reads TGCGCCAGCAGCCAACCCCGAGCCTCGAGGTATGGCTACACCTTC.

This clone was seen only a few times. The chain combines TRBV6-6 with TRBJ1-1; 7 bases align to TRBD1. Per the germline V gene, CDR1 is MNHNY and CDR2 is SVGAGI (reference sequence). V gave up 6 bases and J gave up 3 bases; unmatched junction bases: 7. This CDR3 spans 14 amino acids. As DNA, the CDR3 is TGTGCCAGCAGCCTAGGGGGCCAGGACACTGAAGCTTTCTTT. Amino acids: CASSLGGQDTEAFF.

The J gene is TRBJ2-7, the V gene TRBV5-4, with D possibly being TRBD1 (7 bases). The CDR3 is 14 residues long. V shed 2 bases and J shed 1 base, with 10 bases lying between them. Germline V gene sequence: CDR1 SGHNT, CDR2 YYREEE (reference sequence). In DNA, the CDR3 is TGTGCCAGCAGCTTTTCAGGGGGGTCCTACGAGCAGTACTTC. This codes for CASSFSGGSYEQYF.

The chain is built from TRBV28 and TRBJ2-7, with 7 bases identical to TRBD1. This CDR3 comprises 15 residues. Trimming removed 5 bases from V and 6 bases from J; junction bases left unmatched: 13. Germline loops: CDR1 MDHEN, CDR2 SYDVKM. In DNA, the CDR3 is TGTGCCAGCAGTCTCCCGGACAGGTTGCCGTCCGAGCAGTACTTC. The encoded protein is CASSLPDRLPSEQYF.

In its sample, this clone was seen once. The J gene is TRBJ2-7, the V gene TRBV4-2, with a possible D match to TRBD2 (7 bases). The CDR3 runs 15 residues. Trimming cost V 1 base and J 1 base, with 11 bases left between them. The germline V gene encodes CDR1 LGHNA and CDR2 YNFKEQ. CDR3 region: CASSQGGGGSYEQYF. CDR3 nucleotides: TGTGCCAGCAGCCAAGGAGGGGGGGGTTCCTACGAGCAGTACTTC.